The text below deals with one T cell receptor beta chain. These data belong to a study of cytomegalovirus exposure and HLA in healthy donors. There are 14 residues in the CDR3. V shed 0 bases, J shed 9 bases, and the junction held 2 bases outside the gene matches. CDR1 SGHVS and CDR2 FQNEAQ come from the germline V gene. Vbeta (60) and Jbeta (13) primers were used in the PCR. Assay: immunoSEQ multiplex PCR; the TCRdb copy retains only in-frame clones and omits some. The data contain 150,000 to 200,000 clones, just under 80% of them singletons. Sequenced: PBMCs. This receptor was identified in a woman between 25 and 40 years old in good health and CMV-seropositive. The rearrangement links TRBV7-8 to TRBJ2-3, with 11 positions matching TRBD2. This CDR3 is CASSLAVAGGTQYF. CDR3 DNA sequence: TGTGCCAGCAGCTTAGCCGTAGCGGGAGGGACGCAGTATTTT.